The 8 T cell receptor beta chains below all came from one sample that was sequenced in a study of chemoradiotherapy in HPV16-positive cancers (dated by TCRdb to about 2022). Library construction relied on the immunoSEQ multiplex PCR assay. Here the immuneACCESS table is served through TCRdb, limited to in-frame sequences with V and J called. Missing clones are a known gap in these copies; in checked studies unresolved V genes cover under half, and the rest lacks a known reason. The sample yields about 17,000 clones; 90% were counted once. The ten largest clones capture roughly 14% of the sample. Here the sequenced sample was blood, taken from a patient who underwent chemoradiotherapy. The receptors come from a human donor with HPV-associated anogenital cancer.

V usage is TRBV20-1 and J usage is TRBJ1-1; possible D gene TRBD1, 5 bases. Germline CDR1 and CDR2: DFQATT and SNEGSKA (reference sequence). V lost 3 bases, J lost 10 bases, and 12 bases lay in between. The CDR3 spans 11 residues. This CDR3 is CSASQTGSAFF. CDR3 nucleotide sequence: TGCAGTGCTAGCCAAACAGGATCAGCTTTCTTT.

The chain has TRBV5-4 and TRBJ2-1; 13 positions agree with TRBD2. The CDR3 is 16 amino acids. V trimming: 4 bases; J trimming: 5 bases; junction bases outside the gene matches: 6. The germline V gene encodes CDR1 SGHNT and CDR2 YYREEE (reference sequence). Here the CDR3 DNA reads TGTGCCAGCAGCCCCACTAGCGGGGGGGCACACAATGAGCAGTTCTTC. Translating it yields CASSPTSGGAHNEQFF.

J is TRBJ1-1 and V is TRBV2; 10 bases are a match to TRBD1. Germline V CDR1 and CDR2: SNHLY, FYNNEI. The trim removed 2 bases at V and 4 bases at J, leaving 1 base unmatched. The CDR3 totals 14 residues. The CDR3 DNA sequence: TGTGCCAGCAGTGAAAGGACAGGGGGCACTGAAGCTTTCTTT. This codes for CASSERTGGTEAFF.

This chain joins TRBV6-1 and TRBJ1-1; D possibly corresponds to TRBD1 (5 bases). The CDR3 is 13 amino acids. Germline CDR1 is MNHNS and CDR2 is SASEGT. V was pared by 4 bases and J by 0 bases, with 6 bases between. The CDR3 nucleotides read TGTGCCAGCAGTGTGGGGCTGAACACTGAAGCTTTCTTT. It translates to CASSVGLNTEAFF.

The chain combines TRBV30 with TRBJ1-1, with a tentative D call TRBD1 (5 bases). Trimming took 2 bases from V and 3 from J, leaving 13 bases between them. Germline CDR1 is GTSNPN and CDR2 is SVGIG (reference sequence). This CDR3 spans 14 amino acids. CDR3 sequence: CAWSWLGTHTEAFF. The CDR3 bases are TGTGCCTGGAGTTGGTTGGGGACTCACACTGAAGCTTTCTTT.

This clone was recorded once. The genes are TRBV10-1 and TRBJ2-3, with TRBD2 matching 10 bases. The germline V gene encodes CDR1 WNHNN and CDR2 SYGVQD (reference sequence). The CDR3 loop spans 21 amino acids. V shed 3 bases, J shed 5 bases, and the junction held 23 bases outside the gene matches. The CDR3 DNA is TGCGCCAGCAGTGATGGAACCTTTAGCGGGGGGTCCTACGGGGGGAAAGATACGCAGTATTTT. Translated: CASSDGTFSGGSYGGKDTQYF.

This chain joins TRBV18 and TRBJ2-5, with TRBD2 matching 8 bases. With V trimmed by 3 bases and J by 1 base, 4 bases remained unmatched. Germline-derived CDR1 and CDR2 are KGHSH and LQKENI. CDR3 length: 15 amino acids. The CDR3 reads CASSPSGGIQETQYF. DNA of the CDR3: TGTGCCAGCTCACCGTCGGGGGGGATCCAAGAGACCCAGTACTTC. Using reference TRBV18 and TRBJ2-5 for the parts outside the CDR3, the full variable domain is NAGVMQNPRHLVRRRGQEARLRCSPMKGHSHVYWYRQLPEEGLKFMVYLQKENIIDESGMPKERFSAEFPKEGPSILRIQQVVRGDSAAYFCASSPSGGIQETQYFGPGTRLLVL.

The rearrangement links TRBV7-9 to TRBJ2-7, with D hard to call. V gave up 1 base and J gave up 6 bases, with 4 bases separating them. Per germline, CDR1 SEHNR and CDR2 FQNEAQ (reference sequence). The CDR3 consists of 11 residues. The CDR3 region is CASSLDAEQYV. CDR3 in DNA: TGTGCCAGCAGCTTAGACGCCGAGCAGTACGTC.